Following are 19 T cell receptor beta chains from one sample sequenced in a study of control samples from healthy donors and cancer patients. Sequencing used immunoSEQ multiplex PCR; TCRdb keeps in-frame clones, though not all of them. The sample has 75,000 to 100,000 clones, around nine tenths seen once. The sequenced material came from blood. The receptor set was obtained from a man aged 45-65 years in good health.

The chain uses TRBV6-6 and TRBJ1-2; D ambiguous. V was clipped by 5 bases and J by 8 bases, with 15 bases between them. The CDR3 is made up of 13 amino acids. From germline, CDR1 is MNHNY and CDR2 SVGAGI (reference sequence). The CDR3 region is CASSAPTDQGYTF. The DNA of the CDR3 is TGTGCCAGCAGTGCCCCGACGGATCAAGGCTACACCTTC.

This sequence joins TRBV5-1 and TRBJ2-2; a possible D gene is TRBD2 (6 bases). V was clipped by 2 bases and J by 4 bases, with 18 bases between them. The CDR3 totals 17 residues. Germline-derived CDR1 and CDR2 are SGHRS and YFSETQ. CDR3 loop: CASSFPDGRRGTGELFF. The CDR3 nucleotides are TGCGCCAGCAGCTTCCCGGACGGTCGGCGGGGCACCGGGGAGCTGTTTTTT.

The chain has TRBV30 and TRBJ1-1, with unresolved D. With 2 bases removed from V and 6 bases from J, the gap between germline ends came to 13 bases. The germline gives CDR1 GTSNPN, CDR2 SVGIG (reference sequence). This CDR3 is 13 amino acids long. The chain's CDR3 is CAWSPNWSAEAFF. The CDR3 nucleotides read TGTGCCTGGAGTCCTAATTGGTCCGCTGAAGCTTTCTTT.

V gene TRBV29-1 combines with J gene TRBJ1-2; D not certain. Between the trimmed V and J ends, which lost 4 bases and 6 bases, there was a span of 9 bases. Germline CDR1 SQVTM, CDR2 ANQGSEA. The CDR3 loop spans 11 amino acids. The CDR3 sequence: CSVAVGDGYTF. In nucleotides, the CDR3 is TGCAGCGTTGCAGTCGGCGATGGCTACACCTTC.

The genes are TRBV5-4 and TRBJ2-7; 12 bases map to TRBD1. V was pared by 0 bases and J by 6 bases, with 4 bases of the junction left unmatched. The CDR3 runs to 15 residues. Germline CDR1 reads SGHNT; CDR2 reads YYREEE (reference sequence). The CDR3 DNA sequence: TGTGCCAGCAGCTTGGGGAGGGACAGGGGGCGCGAGCAGTACTTC. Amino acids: CASSLGRDRGREQYF.

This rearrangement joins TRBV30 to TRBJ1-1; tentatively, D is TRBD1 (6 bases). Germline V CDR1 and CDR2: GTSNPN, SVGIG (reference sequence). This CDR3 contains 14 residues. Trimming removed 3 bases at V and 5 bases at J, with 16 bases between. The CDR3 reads CAWRLRGGSTEAFF. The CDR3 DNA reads TGTGCCTGGAGACTAAGAGGGGGGAGTACTGAAGCTTTCTTT.

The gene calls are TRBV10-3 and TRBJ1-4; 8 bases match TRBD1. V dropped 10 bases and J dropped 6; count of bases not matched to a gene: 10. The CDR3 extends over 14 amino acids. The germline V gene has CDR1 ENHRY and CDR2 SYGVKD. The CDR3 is CATSPGQDHEKLFF. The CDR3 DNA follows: TGTGCCACCTCCCCGGGACAGGACCATGAAAAACTGTTTTTT.

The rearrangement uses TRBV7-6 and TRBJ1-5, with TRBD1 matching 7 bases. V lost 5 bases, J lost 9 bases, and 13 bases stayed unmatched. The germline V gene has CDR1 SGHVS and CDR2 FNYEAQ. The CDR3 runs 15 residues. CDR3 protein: CASSPGGGQFGPQHF. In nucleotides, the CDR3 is TGTGCCAGCAGCCCAGGGGGTGGACAGTTCGGGCCCCAGCATTTT.

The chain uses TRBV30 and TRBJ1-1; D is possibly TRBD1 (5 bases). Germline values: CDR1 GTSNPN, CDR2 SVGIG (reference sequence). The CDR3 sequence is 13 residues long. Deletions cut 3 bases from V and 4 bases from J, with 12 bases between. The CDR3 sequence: CAWRGRGGTEAFF. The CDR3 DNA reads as TGTGCCTGGAGGGGCCGGGGGGGCACTGAAGCTTTCTTT.

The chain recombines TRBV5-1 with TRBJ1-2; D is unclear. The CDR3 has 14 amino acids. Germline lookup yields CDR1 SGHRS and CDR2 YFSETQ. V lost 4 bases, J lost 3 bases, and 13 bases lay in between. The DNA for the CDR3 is TGCGCCAGCAGCCCCCGGTCCTCGGACTATGGCTACACCTTC. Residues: CASSPRSSDYGYTF.

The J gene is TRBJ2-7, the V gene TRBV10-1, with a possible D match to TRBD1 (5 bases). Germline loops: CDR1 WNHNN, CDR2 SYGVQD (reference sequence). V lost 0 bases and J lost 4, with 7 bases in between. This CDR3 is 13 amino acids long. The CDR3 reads CASSESPGYEQYF. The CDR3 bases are TGCGCCAGCAGTGAGTCCCCAGGGTACGAGCAGTACTTC.

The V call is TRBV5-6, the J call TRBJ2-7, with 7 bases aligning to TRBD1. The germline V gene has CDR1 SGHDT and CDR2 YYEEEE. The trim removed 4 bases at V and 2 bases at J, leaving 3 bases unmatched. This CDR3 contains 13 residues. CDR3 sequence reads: CASSRDRAYEQYF. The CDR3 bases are TGTGCCAGCAGCCGGGACAGAGCCTACGAGCAGTACTTC.

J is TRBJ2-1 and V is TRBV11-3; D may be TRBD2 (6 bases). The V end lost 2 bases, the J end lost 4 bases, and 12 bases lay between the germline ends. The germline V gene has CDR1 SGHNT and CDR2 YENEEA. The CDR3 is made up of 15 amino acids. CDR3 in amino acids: CASSLSMGGYNEQFF. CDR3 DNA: TGTGCCAGCAGCTTATCCATGGGGGGATACAATGAGCAGTTCTTC.

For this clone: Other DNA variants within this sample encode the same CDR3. In DNA, the CDR3 is TGTGCCAGCAGTGAGGCAGGGGGCACAGATACGCAGTATTTT. It codes for CASSEAGGTDTQYF. V gene TRBV6-4 combines with J gene TRBJ2-3; D possibly corresponds to TRBD1 (6 bases). Germline V CDR1 and CDR2: MRHNA, SNTAGT. V dropped 3 bases and J dropped 1 base, with 8 bases sitting between them. This CDR3 contains 14 residues.

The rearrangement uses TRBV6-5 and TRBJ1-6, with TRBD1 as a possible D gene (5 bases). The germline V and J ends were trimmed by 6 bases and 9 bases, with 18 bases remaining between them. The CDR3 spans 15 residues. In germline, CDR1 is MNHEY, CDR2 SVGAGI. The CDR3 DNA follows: TGTGCCAGCAGACTAGAGGGGTTACTTCTTTCACCCCTCCACTTT. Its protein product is CASRLEGLLLSPLHF.

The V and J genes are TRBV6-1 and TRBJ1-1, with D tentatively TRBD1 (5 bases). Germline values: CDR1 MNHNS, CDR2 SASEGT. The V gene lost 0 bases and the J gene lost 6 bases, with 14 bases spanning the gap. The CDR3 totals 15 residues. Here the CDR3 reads CASSEAWGGGPEAFF. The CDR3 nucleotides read TGTGCCAGCAGTGAAGCCTGGGGGGGAGGCCCTGAAGCTTTCTTT.

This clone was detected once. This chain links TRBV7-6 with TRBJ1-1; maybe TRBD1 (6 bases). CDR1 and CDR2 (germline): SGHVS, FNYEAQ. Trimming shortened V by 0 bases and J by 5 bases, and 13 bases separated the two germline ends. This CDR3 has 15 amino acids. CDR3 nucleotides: TGTGCCAGCAGCTTAGCGGGGGGCGCAAGAACTGAAGCTTTCTTT. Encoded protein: CASSLAGGARTEAFF.

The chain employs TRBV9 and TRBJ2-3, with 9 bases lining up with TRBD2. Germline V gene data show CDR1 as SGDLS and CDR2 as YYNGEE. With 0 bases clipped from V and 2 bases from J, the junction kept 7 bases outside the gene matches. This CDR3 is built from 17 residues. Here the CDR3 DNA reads TGTGCCAGCAGCGTAGAGCCCAGCGGGGGGATCACAGATACGCAGTATTTT. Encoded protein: CASSVEPSGGITDTQYF.

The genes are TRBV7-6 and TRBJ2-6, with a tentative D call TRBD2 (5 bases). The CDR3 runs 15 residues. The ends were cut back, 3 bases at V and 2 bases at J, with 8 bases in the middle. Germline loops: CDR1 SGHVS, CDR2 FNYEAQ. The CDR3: CASSFLGAGANVLTF. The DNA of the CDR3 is TGTGCCAGCAGCTTTCTCGGGGCTGGGGCCAACGTCCTGACTTTC.